Listed below are T cell receptor beta chains from one sample, sequenced in a study of blood T cell repertoires in COVID-19. Sequencing used immunoSEQ multiplex PCR; TCRdb keeps in-frame clones, though not all of them. The table has 200,000 to 300,000 clones, around 90% seen once. The sequenced material came from peripheral blood. All receptors come from a man in his thirties or forties with COVID-19, enrolled during active disease. CDR3s include the opening cysteine and the closing phenylalanine or tryptophan.

TRBJ1-4 | TRBV9 | CASSVGETGRNEKLFF
TRBJ1-3 | TRBV10-1 | CASSAAPTGYVAFGNTIYF
TRBJ1-2 | TRBV5-1 | CASSLEDSRYGYTF
TRBJ1-2 | TRBV7-9 | CASSADSEVSNYGYTF
TRBJ1-6 | TRBV10-3 | CAIRAGNSPLHF
TRBJ1-1 | TRBV11-3 | CASSLDGGTEAFF
TRBJ2-1 | TRBV18 | CASSPQKTGVGGHNEQFF
TRBJ1-1 | TRBV7-2 | CASSKDSLNTEAFF
TRBJ1-1 | TRBV3-1/TRBV3-2 | CASSQNRGTEAFF
TRBJ2-1 | TRBV3-1/TRBV3-2 | CASSQTGQAYNEQFF
TRBJ1-1 | TRBV4-1 | CASSQVPQGFMEAFF
TRBJ1-1 | TRBV6-1 | CASSPQGLLNTEAFF
TRBJ2-7 | TRBV6-5 | CASSTVSTYEQYF